This T cell receptor beta chain was obtained from a study of Ad26.COV2.S vaccination and SARS-CoV-2 variants. The sample's treatment: roughly 18 received Ad26.COV2.S at low or high dose, single or two shots; roughly five received placebo; per-sample allocation not given. Sampling was done on day 63 after the first vaccine or placebo injection. TCRdb's table, derived via immunoSEQ multiplex PCR, lists solely in-frame clones and lacks some. The data show about 350,000 clones, with about nine tenths seen just once and approximately 5.9% held by the top ten. Study-level points and caveats: Greater spike-specific TCR breadth was seen in vaccine recipients than in placebo recipients.

CDR1 is LNHNV and CDR2 is YYDKDF in the germline V gene (reference sequence). Trimming cost V 1 base and J 4 bases, with 8 bases left between them. There are 14 residues in the CDR3. For this clone: The antigen is not known.

Here the sequenced sample was peripheral blood, taken in a trial of Ad26.COV2.S vaccine versus placebo. This clonotype originated in a person between 18 and 65 years old who received the Ad26.COV2.S COVID-19 vaccine or a placebo. The chain combines TRBV15 with TRBJ1-5; D unresolved. The chain's CDR3 is CATSRGGGNQPQHF. As DNA, the CDR3 is TGTGCCACCAGCAGAGGGGGTGGGAATCAGCCCCAGCATTTT.